Listed here are 25 T cell receptor beta chains from one sample, sequenced in a study of blood T cell repertoires in COVID-19. The method was immunoSEQ multiplex PCR; TCRdb's version includes in-frame clones alone and lacks a portion of them. The table records 140,000 or so clones, about 80% of them present only once. The sequenced sample consisted of peripheral blood. The origin of the receptors is an elderly woman with acute or convalescent COVID-19.

Only one count was recorded for this clone. The chain employs TRBV16 and TRBJ1-5, with D perhaps matching TRBD1 (5 bases). This CDR3 has 16 residues. With 1 base removed from V and 2 bases from J, the gap between germline ends came to 12 bases. Germline CDR1 and CDR2: KGHSY and FQNENV. CDR3 amino acids: CASSQLQVPGNQPQHF. The CDR3, as DNA: TGTGCCAGCAGCCAATTACAGGTCCCAGGCAATCAGCCCCAGCATTTT.

This clone turned up a few times. V gene TRBV6-2 or TRBV6-3 combines with J gene TRBJ1-2, with unresolved D. V dropped 2 bases and J dropped 3 bases, with 4 bases sitting between them. The CDR3 has 12 amino acids. The germline CDR1 and CDR2 sequences are MNHEY and SVGEGT. CDR3 nucleotides: TGTGCCAGCAGTTACAGCTACTATGGCTACACCTTC. It encodes CASSYSYYGYTF.

This sequence joins TRBV5-5 and TRBJ1-1; D is possibly TRBD1 (5 bases). Germline CDR1 is SGHKS and CDR2 is YYEKEE (reference sequence). The CDR3 is 14 amino acids. Trimming stripped 4 bases from V and 2 bases from J, with 12 bases between. CDR3 DNA: TGTGCCAGCAGCCGACAGACTTTCAACACTGAAGCTTTCTTT. This sequence encodes CASSRQTFNTEAFF.

In this sample, this clone turned up a few times. The chain uses TRBV7-3 and TRBJ1-1; 10 bases are a match to TRBD1. CDR3 size: 14 residues. The trim removed 5 bases at V and 5 bases at J, leaving 5 bases unmatched. Germline lookup yields CDR1 SGHTA and CDR2 FQGTGA. CDR3 sequence reads: CASSAGQGGTEAFF. The DNA of the CDR3 is TGTGCCAGCAGCGCTGGACAGGGGGGTACTGAAGCTTTCTTT.

This chain uses TRBV6-2 or TRBV6-3 with TRBJ1-2, with D possibly being TRBD1 (6 bases). The CDR3 totals 12 residues. Trimming shortened V by 5 bases and J by 5 bases, and 9 bases separated the two germline ends. The germline gives CDR1 MNHEY, CDR2 SVGEGT. CDR3 region: CASSPGVYGYTF. CDR3 nucleotides: TGTGCCAGCAGTCCAGGGGTGTATGGCTACACCTTC.

The rearrangement joins TRBV7-2 to TRBJ1-5; D ambiguous. Between the trimmed V and J ends, which lost 1 base and 0 bases, there was a span of 7 bases. CDR3 length equals 15 residues. CDR1 is SGHTA, CDR2 FQGNSA, per germline. CDR3 residues: CASSLVSYSNQPQHF. The CDR3, as DNA: TGTGCCAGCAGCTTAGTTTCGTATAGCAATCAGCCCCAGCATTTT. Variable domain in full (rest from reference TRBV7-2 and TRBJ1-5): GAGVSQSPSNKVTEKGKDVELRCDPISGHTALYWYRQSLGQGLEFLIYFQGNSAPDKSGLPSDRFSAERTGGSVSTLTIQRTQQEDSAVYLCASSLVSYSNQPQHFGDGTRLSIL.

This clone was counted between two and nine times. The chain has TRBV5-4 and TRBJ1-2; D gene ambiguous. The CDR3 runs 16 residues. V gave up 3 bases and J gave up 7 bases, with 22 bases separating them. Per germline, CDR1 SGHNT and CDR2 YYREEE (reference sequence). The CDR3 DNA reads TGTGCCAGCAGCTCGGTTGGCCATAGGGAGGGCGGTGGCTACACCTTC. Protein sequence: CASSSVGHREGGGYTF.

The chain joins TRBV14 to TRBJ1-2, with TRBD1 as a possible D gene (5 bases). This CDR3 spans 14 amino acids. The germline gives CDR1 SGHDN, CDR2 FVKESK. Trimming shortened V by 0 bases and J by 8 bases, and 13 bases separated the two germline ends. The CDR3 bases are TGTGCCAGCAGCCAAGATACAGGACGAAGAGGCTACACCTTC. It codes for CASSQDTGRRGYTF.

The chain couples TRBV12-3 or TRBV12-4 to TRBJ1-2; no definite D call. The CDR3 runs to 13 residues. The ends were cut back, 3 bases at V and 6 bases at J, with 11 bases in the middle. CDR3: CASSFRDGNGYTF. The CDR3 nucleotides are TGTGCCAGCAGTTTTCGGGATGGAAATGGCTACACCTTC.

This chain joins TRBV18 and TRBJ1-3; 8 bases are shared with TRBD1. Germline V lookup: CDR1 KGHSH, CDR2 LQKENI. Trimming cost V 3 bases and J 1 base; bases outside gene matches: 8. The length of the CDR3 is 17 residues. The CDR3 DNA reads as TGTGCCAGCTCACCCTACCCTCGGACAGGGTCTGGAAACACCATATATTTT. It codes for CASSPYPRTGSGNTIYF. The full variable domain, its missing parts supplied by reference TRBV18 and TRBJ1-3, is NAGVMQNPRHLVRRRGQEARLRCSPMKGHSHVYWYRQLPEEGLKFMVYLQKENIIDESGMPKERFSAEFPKEGPSILRIQQVVRGDSAAYFCASSPYPRTGSGNTIYFGEGSWLTVV.

The V call is TRBV10-3, the J call TRBJ1-1; TRBD1 aligns across 10 bases. Trimming removed 6 bases from V and 7 bases from J; junction bases left unmatched: 8. CDR1 and CDR2 from the germline V gene are ENHRY and SYGVKD. The CDR3 consists of 14 residues. CDR3 residues: CAIRAGQGSDEAFF. Here the CDR3 DNA reads TGTGCCATCAGAGCGGGACAGGGGTCGGATGAAGCTTTCTTT.

The chain combines TRBV5-6 with TRBJ1-5; 8 bases are a match to TRBD1. The CDR3 is 15 amino acids. Germline CDR1 is SGHDT and CDR2 is YYEEEE. Trimming took 2 bases from V and 3 from J; bases not matched to a gene: 4. CDR3 loop: CASSLGQGINQPQHF. The CDR3 region has the DNA TGTGCCAGCAGCTTAGGACAGGGCATCAATCAGCCCCAGCATTTT.

The gene calls are TRBV24-1 and TRBJ2-3, with a tentative D call TRBD1 (6 bases). The ends were cut back, 4 bases at V and 4 bases at J, with 17 bases in the middle. This CDR3 contains 16 residues. CDR1 is KGHDR, CDR2 SFDVKD, per germline. The CDR3 is CATSEATPRQADTQYF. The CDR3 DNA follows: TGTGCCACCAGTGAGGCCACTCCAAGACAGGCAGATACGCAGTATTTT.

The rearrangement links TRBV10-3 to TRBJ2-1; D perhaps matches TRBD1 (5 bases). This CDR3 has 15 residues. CDR1 and CDR2 (germline): ENHRY, SYGVKD. The V end was cut by 4 bases, the J end by 4 bases, with 14 bases between. The CDR3 coding sequence is TGTGCCATCAGTGCCCCGCAGACAGTGTACAATGAGCAGTTCTTC. This sequence encodes CAISAPQTVYNEQFF.

Regarding this clone: A much more abundant neighbour one base away suggests this may be a read error. The chain combines TRBV9 with TRBJ1-5; 11 bases map to TRBD1. CDR1 and CDR2 (germline): SGDLS, YYNGEE. This CDR3 is 14 amino acids long. V lost 3 bases and J lost 6; bases outside the gene matches: 2. This chain's CDR3 is CASSGTGGGQPQHF. CDR3 coding DNA: TGTGCCAGCAGCGGGACAGGGGGCGGTCAGCCCCAGCATTTT.

The CDR3, as DNA: TGCGCCAGCAGCTTGGACGGAAGACAGAATGGCTACACCTTC. Amino acid sequence: CASSLDGRQNGYTF. This chain links TRBV5-1 with TRBJ1-2; a weak D match, TRBD1 (5 bases). The CDR3 consists of 14 residues. Looked up from germline, CDR1 is SGHRS and CDR2 is YFSETQ. Deletions cut 0 bases from V and 6 bases from J, with 12 bases between. The full variable domain, rest sourced from reference TRBV5-1 and TRBJ1-2, is KAGVTQTPRYLIKTRGQQVTLSCSPISGHRSVSWYQQTPGQGLQFLFEYFSETQRNKGNFPGRFSGRQFSNSRSEMNVSTLELGDSALYLCASSLDGRQNGYTFGSGTRLTVV.

The gene calls are TRBV10-3 and TRBJ1-4; no clear D. This CDR3 has 12 amino acids. CDR1 is ENHRY, CDR2 SYGVKD, per germline. The ends were cut back, 4 bases at V and 4 bases at J, with 4 bases in the middle. The CDR3 DNA follows: TGTGCCATCAGTGTCCTTAATGAAAAACTGTTTTTT. The encoded protein is CAISVLNEKLFF.

This chain joins TRBV5-1 and TRBJ2-5, with 14 bases lining up with TRBD2. CDR3 length: 16 residues. Germline V gene lookup returns CDR1 SGHRS and CDR2 YFSETQ. Trimming cost V 0 bases and J 3 bases; bases outside gene matches: 1. The CDR3 DNA reads TGCGCCAGCAGCTTGGGGACTAGCGGGGGGAAAGAGACCCAGTACTTC. Translated, it gives CASSLGTSGGKETQYF.

The V and J genes are TRBV12-3 or TRBV12-4 and TRBJ1-2; D call uncertain. This CDR3 is built from 13 residues. V was pared by 3 bases and J by 5 bases, with 10 bases between. CDR3 nucleotides: TGTGCCAGCAGTTTGGAGGGCACATATGGCTACACCTTC. Translated, it gives CASSLEGTYGYTF.

This clone has just a few counts. The gene calls are TRBV6-2 or TRBV6-3 and TRBJ2-1; 7 bases are shared with TRBD1. Looked up from germline, CDR1 is MNHEY and CDR2 is SVGEGT. Losses at the gene ends were 4 bases for V and 6 bases for J; bases not matched to a gene: 9. The CDR3 is made up of 15 amino acids. CDR3 amino acids: CASSSTGRGLNEQFF. CDR3 DNA: TGTGCCAGCAGTTCGACAGGGAGAGGGCTCAATGAGCAGTTCTTC.

The rearrangement joins TRBV30 to TRBJ2-7; 9 bases fit TRBD1. V was clipped by 5 bases and J by 4 bases; unmatched bases: 6. The germline V gene has CDR1 GTSNPN and CDR2 SVGIG (reference sequence). The CDR3 has 13 residues. The CDR3 nucleotides are TGTGCCTGGCGCGGAGACAGGGGGTACGAGCAGTACTTC. It translates to CAWRGDRGYEQYF. Full variable domain (outside the CDR3, taken from reference TRBV30 and TRBJ2-7): SQTIHQWPATLVQPVGSPLSLECTVEGTSNPNLYWYRQAAGRGLQLLFYSVGIGQISSEVPQNLSASRPQDRQFILSSKKLLLSDSGFYLCAWRGDRGYEQYFGPGTRLTVT.

This chain connects TRBV2 to TRBJ2-5; 9 positions agree with TRBD2. CDR3 length equals 16 residues. In germline, CDR1 is SNHLY, CDR2 FYNNEI. J gave up 4 bases and V 6 bases, and 12 bases lay outside the gene matches. CDR3 sequence: CASRDLSRGGRETQYF. CDR3 bases: TGTGCCAGCAGGGATCTGTCGCGGGGGGGACGAGAGACCCAGTACTTC.

The rearrangement uses TRBV7-8 and TRBJ1-2; the match to TRBD1 covers 10 bases. The CDR3 totals 15 residues. Germline loops: CDR1 SGHVS, CDR2 FQNEAQ. The V gene end was trimmed by 3 bases and the J gene end by 2 bases; junction bases not matched to a gene: 3. CDR3 DNA sequence: TGTGCCAGCAGCTTGCTGGGACAGGGGAACTATGGCTACACCTTC. Residues: CASSLLGQGNYGYTF.

V and J are TRBV2 and TRBJ1-2; 9 positions match TRBD1. CDR1 SNHLY and CDR2 FYNNEI come from the germline V gene. V gave up 6 bases and J gave up 7 bases; unmatched junction bases: 9. This CDR3 is 14 amino acids long. The CDR3: CASRRDREGGGYTF. The DNA of the CDR3 is TGTGCCAGCAGAAGGGACAGGGAGGGTGGTGGCTACACCTTC. Drawing the rest from reference TRBV2 and TRBJ1-2, the complete variable domain is EPEVTQTPSHQVTQMGQEVILRCVPISNHLYFYWYRQILGQKVEFLVSFYNNEISEKSEIFDDQFSVERPDGSNFTLKIRSTKLEDSAMYFCASRRDREGGGYTFGSGTRLTVV.

V usage is TRBV2 and J usage is TRBJ2-1, with D possibly TRBD2 on 6 matching bases. CDR1 is SNHLY and CDR2 is FYNNEI in the germline V gene. Trimming shortened V by 8 bases and J by 9 bases, and 20 bases separated the two germline ends. The length of the CDR3 is 14 residues. The DNA of the CDR3 is TGTGCCAGCTTTTTCGGGACTGGCGGCCCTGAGCAGTTCTTC. Amino acids: CASFFGTGGPEQFF.